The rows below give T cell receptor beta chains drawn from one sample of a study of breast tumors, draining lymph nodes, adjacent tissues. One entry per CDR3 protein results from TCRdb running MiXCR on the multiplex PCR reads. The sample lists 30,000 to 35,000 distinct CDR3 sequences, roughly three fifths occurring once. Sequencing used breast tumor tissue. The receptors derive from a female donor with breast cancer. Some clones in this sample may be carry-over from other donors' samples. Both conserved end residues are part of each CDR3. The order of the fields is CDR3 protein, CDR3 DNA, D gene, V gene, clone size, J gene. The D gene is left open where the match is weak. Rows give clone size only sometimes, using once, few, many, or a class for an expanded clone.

CASSPLGAPPYNEQFF | TGCGCCAGCAGCCCGCTGGGAGCACCCCCCTACAATGAGCAGTTCTTC | - | TRBV5-1 | many | TRBJ2-1
CASSLAGTDYEQYF | TGTGCCAGCAGCTTGGCCGGGACAGACTACGAGCAGTACTTC | TRBD1 | TRBV11-2 | few | TRBJ2-7
CASSGLGKLFF | TGTGCCAGCAGTGGGCTCGGAAAACTGTTTTTT | - | TRBV12-3/TRBV12-4 | - | TRBJ1-4
CASSLASWGYNEQFF | TGCGCCAGCAGCTTGGCTTCCTGGGGATACAATGAGCAGTTCTTC | - | TRBV5-1 | - | TRBJ2-1
CASSEGQGIYGYTF | TGTGCCAGCAGCGAGGGACAGGGCATCTATGGCTACACCTTC | TRBD1 | TRBV7-2 | - | TRBJ1-2
CASSLGSGRKETQYF | TGCGCCAGCAGCTTGGGTAGCGGGAGGAAAGAGACCCAGTACTTC | TRBD2 | TRBV5-1 | many | TRBJ2-5
CASSFGTGARGGYTF | TGTGCCAGCAGCTTTGGGACAGGGGCTCGTGGTGGCTACACCTTC | TRBD1 | TRBV5-4 | - | TRBJ1-2
CASSHRQGGGYGYTF | TGTGCCAGCAGTCACCGGCAGGGTGGTGGCTATGGCTACACCTTC | - | TRBV6-5 | many | TRBJ1-2
CASRGLAAFRQETQYF | TGTGCCAGCAGGGGACTAGCGGCATTCCGCCAAGAGACCCAGTACTTC | TRBD2 | TRBV2 | - | TRBJ2-5
CSATTLTSVSSYNEQFF | TGCAGTGCTACGACCTTGACTAGCGTAAGCTCCTACAATGAGCAGTTCTTC | TRBD2 | TRBV20-1 | once | TRBJ2-1
CASSVGYGSGSYAQYF | TGTGCCAGCAGCGTAGGGTATGGTAGCGGTTCCTACGCGCAGTACTTC | - | TRBV9 | once | TRBJ2-7
CASSQDSMTGYNSPLHF | TGCGCCAGCAGCCAAGATTCGATGACAGGGTACAATTCACCCCTCCACTTT | TRBD1 | TRBV4-3 | - | TRBJ1-6
CASNDGAKETQYF | TGTGCCAGCAACGACGGGGCAAAAGAGACCCAGTACTTC | - | TRBV19 | - | TRBJ2-5
CSAPGLAGYNGQFF | TGCAGTGCTCCAGGACTAGCGGGTTACAATGGGCAGTTCTTC | TRBD2 | TRBV20-1 | - | TRBJ2-1
CASSTQGGSVYEQYF | TGCGCCAGCAGCACTCAGGGAGGGAGTGTCTACGAGCAGTACTTC | TRBD2 | TRBV5-1 | - | TRBJ2-7
CASSPIRDTDTQYF | TGTGCCAGTAGTCCAATACGGGACACAGATACGCAGTATTTT | - | TRBV19 | many | TRBJ2-3
CASSGLFSGLDTQYF | TGTGCCAGCAGCGGTTTGTTTTCGGGGTTAGATACGCAGTATTTT | - | TRBV5-6 | - | TRBJ2-3
CASNPDRANTGELFF | TGTGCCAGCAACCCGGACAGGGCGAACACCGGGGAGCTGTTTTTT | TRBD1 | TRBV2 | - | TRBJ2-2
CATSGVGYNEQFF | TGTGCCACCAGTGGTGTCGGCTACAATGAGCAGTTCTTC | - | TRBV24-1 | many | TRBJ2-1
CASSVNWRTSNTAELFF | TGTGCCAGCAGCGTAAATTGGCGGACTTCGAACACCGCGGAACTGTTTTTT | - | TRBV9 | - | TRBJ2-2
CASSVESSGGQETQSF | TGTGCCAGCAGCGTAGAGAGTAGCGGGGGACAAGAGACCCAGTCCTTC | TRBD2 | TRBV9 | - | TRBJ2-5
CSASGGAIQETQYF | TGCAGTGCTAGCGGGGGGGCGATACAAGAGACCCAGTACTTC | TRBD2 | TRBV20-1 | - | TRBJ2-5
CASSSREGAFF | TGTGCCAGCAGCAGCCGAGAAGGAGCGTTCTTC | - | TRBV7-9 | - | TRBJ2-1
CATSRARDGSTKQYF | TGTGCCACCAGCAGAGCTCGGGACGGATCTACGAAGCAGTACTTC | - | TRBV15 | few | TRBJ2-7
CSARQGNAYEQYF | TGCAGTGCTAGACAGGGTAATGCCTACGAGCAGTACTTC | - | TRBV20-1 | few | TRBJ2-7
CAISENYEQCF | TGTGCCATCAGTGAGAATTACGAGCAATGCTTC | - | TRBV10-3 | - | TRBJ2-7
CASSLGQGAGEKLFF | TGTGCCAGCAGCTTAGGACAGGGGGCGGGTGAAAAACTGTTTTTT | TRBD1 | TRBV7-6 | once | TRBJ1-4
CASSATGGRDEQYF | TGCGCCAGCAGCGCAACAGGGGGCAGGGACGAGCAGTACTTC | TRBD1 | TRBV5-1 | many | TRBJ2-7
CATQDGQNEKLFF | TGTGCCACCCAGGACGGTCAGAATGAAAAACTGTTTTTT | - | TRBV2 | - | TRBJ1-4
CSAPTVGLSYEQYF | TGCAGTGCCCCGACTGTCGGCCTCTCCTACGAGCAGTACTTC | - | TRBV20-1 | - | TRBJ2-7
CATSDATLGANVLTF | TGTGCCACCAGTGATGCCACCCTGGGGGCCAACGTCCTGACTTTC | - | TRBV24-1 | - | TRBJ2-6
CASSFRRQGADTQYF | TGTGCCAGCAGCTTTCGGCGGCAGGGAGCAGATACGCAGTATTTT | - | TRBV7-9 | - | TRBJ2-3
CASSQDPGGTAETQYF | TGCGCCAGCAGCCAAGACCCCGGCGGTACGGCAGAGACCCAGTACTTC | - | TRBV4-3 | - | TRBJ2-5
CASSLEGLRGPGYGYTF | TGTGCCAGCAGCTTAGAAGGATTGAGGGGGCCTGGCTATGGCTACACCTTC | TRBD1 | TRBV11-2 | - | TRBJ1-2
CASSTENTGELFF | TGTGCCAGTTCGACGGAGAACACCGGGGAGCTGTTTTTT | - | TRBV2 | few | TRBJ2-2
CSARDYLTSGGAFGTQYF | TGCAGTGCTAGAGATTACTTAACTAGCGGGGGGGCATTCGGGACCCAGTACTTC | TRBD2 | TRBV20-1 | - | TRBJ2-5
CSATRQGSDGYTF | TGCAGTGCAACCAGACAGGGGTCGGATGGCTACACCTTC | TRBD1 | TRBV20-1 | - | TRBJ1-2
CASKKGGNSPLHF | TGTGCCAGCAAAAAGGGCGGGAATTCACCCCTCCACTTT | - | TRBV2 | - | TRBJ1-6
CASSHTTSEETQYF | TGTGCCAGCAGTCACACGACTAGCGAAGAGACCCAGTACTTC | TRBD2 | TRBV6-6 | many | TRBJ2-5
CASSPTPGLVMSEQFF | TGTGCCAGCAGCCCAACCCCGGGACTAGTCATGTCTGAGCAGTTCTTC | TRBD2 | TRBV13 | once | TRBJ2-1
CASTDSTDTQYF | TGTGCCAGCACCGACAGCACAGATACGCAGTATTTT | - | TRBV7-3 | - | TRBJ2-3
CASSLLGDYEQYF | TGCGCCAGCAGCTTGTTGGGGGATTACGAGCAGTACTTC | - | TRBV5-1 | few | TRBJ2-7
CATSRVYNEQFF | TGTGCCACCAGCAGAGTCTACAATGAGCAGTTCTTC | - | TRBV15 | - | TRBJ2-1
CASSLDRGLNYHPTF | TGCGCCAGCAGCTTGGATAGAGGGCTGAACTACCACCCAACCTTC | - | TRBV5-1 | - | TRBJ1-2
CASSSPVGYTF | TGTGCCAGCAGCTCTCCGGTAGGCTACACCTTC | - | TRBV9 | few | TRBJ1-2
CASSQLGQGGTGELFF | TGTGCCAGCAGCCAACTAGGACAGGGTGGAACCGGGGAGCTGTTTTTC | TRBD1 | TRBV7-9 | - | TRBJ2-2
CASKEGVGRNTIYF | TGTGCCAGTAAAGAGGGGGTTGGGAGAAACACCATATATTTT | - | TRBV19 | - | TRBJ1-3
CASSGGQGTNYEQYF | TGTGCCAGCAGCGGGGGACAGGGGACGAACTACGAGCAGTACTTC | TRBD1 | TRBV5-5 | many | TRBJ2-7
CASSSPRREWRQFF | TGTGCCAGCAGTTCCCCGAGGCGGGAGTGGCGGCAGTTCTTC | TRBD2 | TRBV7-2 | - | TRBJ2-1
CASSESGHYGYTF | TGTGCCAGCAGTGAATCGGGACACTATGGCTACACCTTC | - | TRBV25-1 | - | TRBJ1-2
CASSQGTSGGMSYNEQFF | TGCGCCAGCAGCCAAGGGACTAGCGGGGGCATGTCCTACAATGAGCAGTTCTTC | TRBD2 | TRBV5-1 | once | TRBJ2-1
CSARGQRAQYF | TGCAGTGCTAGAGGCCAGCGGGCGCAGTATTTT | - | TRBV20-1 | medium-sized | TRBJ2-3
CSVGLAGYNEQFF | TGCAGCGTGGGACTAGCGGGGTACAATGAGCAGTTCTTC | TRBD2 | TRBV29-1 | - | TRBJ2-1
CASSLGGWDEQFF | TGTGCCAGCAGCTTAGGAGGGTGGGATGAGCAGTTCTTC | - | TRBV7-3 | many | TRBJ2-1
CASSFRVTGELFF | TGTGCCAGCAGCTTCAGGGTTACCGGGGAGCTGTTTTTT | - | TRBV7-2 | - | TRBJ2-2
CASSFVREETQYF | TGTGCCAGCAGCTTCGTAAGGGAAGAGACCCAGTACTTC | - | TRBV7-9 | many | TRBJ2-5
CASSLTGWDYGYTF | TGTGCCAGCAGCTTGACAGGGTGGGACTATGGCTACACCTTC | TRBD1 | TRBV7-2 | - | TRBJ1-2
CASSSPRDRLNTEAFF | TGTGCCAGCAGTTCGCCACGGGACCGACTGAACACTGAAGCTTTCTTT | - | TRBV12-3/TRBV12-4 | few | TRBJ1-1
CSANIGSTDTQYF | TGCAGTGCTAATATAGGGAGCACAGATACGCAGTATTTT | - | TRBV20-1 | many | TRBJ2-3